The 24 T cell receptor beta chains below were found in one sample sequenced in a study of PD-1 blockade in classical Hodgkin lymphoma. Data came from immunoSEQ multiplex PCR; TCRdb stores just in-frame clones and leaves some out. This table has roughly 30,000 clones, around 70% appearing once. All the patients suffered relapse after autologous stem cell transplantation, and brentuximab vedotin exposure differed. This material consisted of peripheral blood mononuclear cells (PBMCs), taken before the second cycle of nivolumab. Every receptor here comes from a human donor with classical Hodgkin lymphoma.

V and J are TRBV6-5 and TRBJ1-1; unclear D gene. Germline CDR1 is MNHEY and CDR2 is SVGAGI. The CDR3 length is 11 residues. Deletions cut 8 bases from V and 4 bases from J, with 8 bases between. The CDR3 sequence is CASGRTTEAFF. The CDR3 nucleotides are TGTGCCAGCGGGAGAACCACTGAAGCTTTCTTT.

The CDR3 sequence: CAWSVMHTLAKQFF. CDR3 bases: TGTGCCTGGAGTGTAATGCACACCTTAGCGAAACAGTTCTTC. The V and J genes are TRBV30 and TRBJ2-1; D might be TRBD2 (5 bases). This CDR3 has 14 residues. V was pared by 0 bases and J by 13 bases, with 19 bases between. Germline loops: CDR1 GTSNPN, CDR2 SVGIG (reference sequence).

This clone came up a few times. The V and J genes are TRBV7-9 and TRBJ2-1; 7 bases agree with TRBD1. This CDR3 has 16 amino acids. Germline V gene lookup returns CDR1 SEHNR and CDR2 FQNEAQ (reference sequence). V shed 3 bases and J 5 bases; nucleotides not matched to a gene: 10. CDR3 residues: CASSFSTGNGNNEQFF. The CDR3 DNA reads TGTGCCAGCAGCTTCTCGACAGGGAATGGAAACAATGAGCAGTTCTTC.

In DNA, the CDR3 is TGCGCCAGCAGCCACCTTAGGACTCCGGAGACCCAGTACTTC. Translating it yields CASSHLRTPETQYF. V gene TRBV4-1 combines with J gene TRBJ2-5; D might be TRBD2 (5 bases). Germline lookup yields CDR1 MGHRA and CDR2 YSYEKL. This CDR3 contains 14 residues. Trimming cost V 3 bases and J 5 bases, with 13 bases left between them.

This clone appeared a few times. CDR3 sequence reads: CASSPGPYNEQFF. The CDR3 nucleotides are TGTGCCAGCAGCCCTGGGCCTTACAATGAGCAGTTCTTC. The chain uses TRBV11-3 and TRBJ2-1, with D uncertain. V gave up 5 bases and J gave up 4 bases, with 9 bases separating them. Germline V lookup: CDR1 SGHNT, CDR2 YENEEA. CDR3 length: 13 residues.

This clone was found many times. The chain combines TRBV18 with TRBJ1-1, with D maybe TRBD1 (6 bases). Germline CDR1 and CDR2: KGHSH and LQKENI. V was trimmed by 2 bases and J by 2 bases, leaving 12 bases between them. This CDR3 is 15 amino acids long. The CDR3 spells CASSPSGQKNTEAFF. CDR3 sequence (DNA): TGTGCCAGCTCACCAAGTGGACAGAAAAACACTGAAGCTTTCTTT.

The chain joins TRBV7-9 to TRBJ1-2; TRBD1 is a possible D gene (5 bases). The CDR3 contains 14 residues. Trimming pared 3 bases from V and 4 bases from J, leaving 12 bases between. Germline V lookup: CDR1 SEHNR, CDR2 FQNEAQ (reference sequence). In nucleotides, the CDR3 is TGTGCCAGCAGCTTCTCCAGGGAGATCTATGGCTACACCTTC. This translates into CASSFSREIYGYTF.

This clone has a handful of counts. This CDR3 is CASSSPRGNEQFF. Here the CDR3 DNA reads TGTGCCAGCAGTAGCCCCAGGGGGAATGAGCAGTTCTTC. The V call is TRBV6-5, the J call TRBJ2-1, with TRBD1 identical over 7 bases. J was trimmed by 7 bases and V by 5 bases; bases with no gene match: 5. The CDR3 has 13 amino acids. Per the germline V gene, CDR1 is MNHEY and CDR2 is SVGAGI.

The chain combines TRBV5-1 with TRBJ1-1; the D is unclear. With 0 bases removed from V and 5 bases from J, the gap between germline ends came to 5 bases. CDR1 and CDR2 (germline): SGHRS, YFSETQ. CDR3 length: 12 residues. CDR3 bases: TGCGCCAGCAGCTTGGTAGGTACTGAAGCTTTCTTT. Translated, it gives CASSLVGTEAFF.

The rearrangement uses TRBV5-5 and TRBJ2-1; TRBD2 aligns across 8 bases. CDR1 and CDR2 from the germline V gene are SGHKS and YYEKEE (reference sequence). With V trimmed by 1 base and J by 5 bases, 5 bases remained unmatched. This CDR3 is 15 amino acids long. Here the CDR3 DNA reads TGTGCCAGCAGCTTGATAGCGGGACCTAACAATGAGCAGTTCTTC. Translated, it gives CASSLIAGPNNEQFF.

This chain joins TRBV5-4 and TRBJ2-5, with 14 bases lining up with TRBD2. J lost 7 bases, V lost 4 bases, and 6 bases had no gene match. Germline lookup yields CDR1 SGHNT and CDR2 YYREEE (reference sequence). The CDR3 spans 15 residues. CDR3 loop: CASSPTSGGARTQYF. In nucleotides, the CDR3 is TGTGCCAGCAGCCCGACTAGCGGGGGGGCCAGGACCCAGTACTTC. The whole variable domain, filled in from reference TRBV5-4 and TRBJ2-5, reads ETGVTQSPTHLIKTRGQQVTLRCSSQSGHNTVSWYQQALGQGPQFIFQYYREEENGRGNFPPRFSGLQFPNYSSELNVNALELDDSALYLCASSPTSGGARTQYFGPGTRLLVL.

J is TRBJ2-6 and V is TRBV5-5; possibly TRBD2 for D (5 bases). Germline V gene data show CDR1 as SGHKS and CDR2 as YYEKEE (reference sequence). The CDR3 has 16 amino acids. The V gene lost 0 bases and the J gene lost 2 bases, with 9 bases spanning the gap. The DNA of the CDR3 is TGTGCCAGCAGCTTGGTGCACGGGGCTGGGGCCAACGTCCTGACTTTC. Translated, it gives CASSLVHGAGANVLTF. The full variable domain, its missing parts supplied by reference TRBV5-5 and TRBJ2-6, is DAGVTQSPTHLIKTRGQQVTLRCSPISGHKSVSWYQQVLGQGPQFIFQYYEKEERGRGNFPDRFSARQFPNYSSELNVNALLLGDSALYLCASSLVHGAGANVLTFGAGSRLTVL.

The DNA for the CDR3 is TGCGCCAGCAGCCATTTCATTACAGGTAACTCCTACAATGAGCAGTTCTTC. Its protein is CASSHFITGNSYNEQFF. This chain connects TRBV4-3 to TRBJ2-1; tentatively, D is TRBD1 (5 bases). Germline V gene sequence: CDR1 LGHNA, CDR2 YSLEER. Trimming removed 3 bases at V and 0 bases at J, with 15 bases between. The CDR3 spans 17 residues.

The table lists this clone with a few counts. This sequence joins TRBV28 and TRBJ1-4, with D possibly being TRBD1 (5 bases). CDR3 length: 14 residues. V was trimmed by 2 bases and J by 10 bases, leaving 14 bases between them. CDR1 and CDR2 from the germline V gene are MDHEN and SYDVKM. The CDR3 region has the DNA TGTGCCAGCAGTTTAACGACGACAGTCCCAAAACTGTTTTTT. Encoded protein: CASSLTTTVPKLFF.

This clone has just one count. The chain recombines TRBV19 with TRBJ2-2; unclear D gene. Trimming removed 3 bases at V and 7 bases at J, with 12 bases between. Germline CDR1 is LNHDA and CDR2 is SQIVND (reference sequence). CDR3 length equals 14 residues. CDR3 nucleotides: TGTGCCAGTAGTATTAAGCCGTTTCGCGGGGAGCTGTTTTTT. Translated, it gives CASSIKPFRGELFF.

CDR3 in DNA: TGTGCCAGCAGCCTTGACAGGGAGCTTGGCTACACCTTC. This translates into CASSLDRELGYTF. The J gene is TRBJ1-2, the V gene TRBV7-9, with 7 bases matching TRBD1. The ends lost 5 bases at V and 7 bases at J; junction bases unmatched: 7. This CDR3 region has 13 residues. The germline V gene encodes CDR1 SEHNR and CDR2 FQNEAQ (reference sequence).

In DNA form, the CDR3 reads TGTGCCAGCTCACCATCAGGAGCGGGAGTCGTCGAGCAGTACTTC. It yields the protein CASSPSGAGVVEQYF. The J gene is TRBJ2-7, the V gene TRBV18; TRBD2 agrees at 8 bases. V trimming: 2 bases; J trimming: 6 bases; junction bases outside the gene matches: 9. The germline gives CDR1 KGHSH, CDR2 LQKENI. The CDR3 is made up of 15 amino acids.

This chain joins TRBV6-6 and TRBJ2-5; 7 positions match TRBD1. In germline, CDR1 is MNHNY, CDR2 SVGAGI (reference sequence). The length of the CDR3 is 15 residues. V lost 5 bases to trimming and J lost 5 bases; unmatched junction nucleotides: 11. CDR3 nucleotides: TGTGCCAGCAGTGTTAGGACAGGCGATAAGGAGACCCAGTACTTC. Translated: CASSVRTGDKETQYF.

This clone has only one observation. The chain is built from TRBV6-6 and TRBJ1-3; the D is unclear. This CDR3 has 16 amino acids. CDR1 is MNHNY, CDR2 SVGAGI, per germline (reference sequence). Trimming removed 5 bases from V and 0 bases from J, with 14 bases in between. The CDR3 coding sequence is TGTGCCAGCAGTCAACGTACGGGGTTCTCTGGAAACACCATATATTTT. Its protein is CASSQRTGFSGNTIYF.

The J gene is TRBJ2-1, the V gene TRBV7-9; the D is unclear. This CDR3 has 12 residues. Trimming took off 5 bases at V and 4 bases at J, with 6 bases between the two ends. The V gene's germline CDR1 is SEHNR and CDR2 FQNEAQ (reference sequence). The CDR3 loop reads CASSQRYNEQFF. In nucleotides, the CDR3 is TGTGCCAGCAGCCAACGTTACAATGAGCAGTTCTTC.

This chain links TRBV29-1 with TRBJ2-6, with 7 bases identical to TRBD1. J lost 4 bases, V lost 5 bases, and 8 bases had no gene match. CDR3 length equals 15 residues. Germline V gene sequence: CDR1 SQVTM, CDR2 ANQGSEA. This chain's CDR3 is CSVSPTGPGANVLTF. The CDR3 DNA sequence: TGCAGCGTTTCGCCGACAGGGCCAGGGGCCAACGTCCTGACTTTC. Full variable domain (missing parts from reference TRBV29-1 and TRBJ2-6): SAVISQKPSRDICQRGTSLTIQCQVDSQVTMMFWYRQQPGQSLTLIATANQGSEATYESGFVIDKFPISRPNLTFSTLTVSNMSPEDSSIYLCSVSPTGPGANVLTFGAGSRLTVL.

The chain combines TRBV19 with TRBJ2-1; perhaps TRBD1 as D (6 bases). Per germline, CDR1 LNHDA and CDR2 SQIVND (reference sequence). The CDR3 is made up of 14 amino acids. Trimming left V 1 base short and J 3 bases short, with 7 bases between. CDR3 coding DNA: TGTGCCAGTAGTATAGGCAGGGGCTACAATGAGCAGTTCTTC. Its translation is CASSIGRGYNEQFF. Together with reference TRBV19 and TRBJ2-1, the CDR3 gives the full variable domain: DGGITQSPKYLFRKEGQNVTLSCEQNLNHDAMYWYRQDPGQGLRLIYYSQIVNDFQKGDIAEGYSVSREKKESFPLTVTSAQKNPTAFYLCASSIGRGYNEQFFGPGTRLTVL.

CDR3 bases: TGCGCCAGCAGCGTAATTAGCGGGAGCGCCTACGAGCAGTACTTC. It translates to CASSVISGSAYEQYF. The chain combines TRBV10-2 with TRBJ2-7, with 9 bases identical to TRBD2. CDR3 size: 15 residues. Germline V gene data show CDR1 as WSHSY and CDR2 as SAAADI. V shed 6 bases, J shed 2 bases, and the junction held 8 bases outside the gene matches.

The chain employs TRBV5-1 and TRBJ2-2; D call uncertain. This CDR3 comprises 13 residues. CDR1 is SGHRS, CDR2 YFSETQ, per germline. The V end was cut by 0 bases, the J end by 4 bases, with 4 bases between. The CDR3 loop reads CASSLESTGELFF. CDR3 DNA: TGCGCCAGCAGCTTGGAGAGCACCGGGGAGCTGTTTTTT.